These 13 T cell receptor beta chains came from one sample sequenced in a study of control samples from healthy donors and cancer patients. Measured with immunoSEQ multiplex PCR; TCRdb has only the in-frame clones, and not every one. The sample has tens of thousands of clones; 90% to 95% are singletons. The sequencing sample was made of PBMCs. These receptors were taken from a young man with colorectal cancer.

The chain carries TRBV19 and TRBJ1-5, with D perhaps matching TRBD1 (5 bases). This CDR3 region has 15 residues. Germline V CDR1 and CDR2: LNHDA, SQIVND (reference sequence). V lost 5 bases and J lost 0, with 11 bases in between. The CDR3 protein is CASSVAGGSNQPQHF. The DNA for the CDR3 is TGTGCCAGTAGTGTGGCCGGGGGTAGCAATCAGCCCCAGCATTTT.

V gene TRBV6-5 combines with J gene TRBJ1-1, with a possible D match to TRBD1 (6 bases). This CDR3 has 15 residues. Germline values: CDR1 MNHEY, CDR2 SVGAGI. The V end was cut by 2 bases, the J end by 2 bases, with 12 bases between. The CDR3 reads CASSYGPGDNTEAFF. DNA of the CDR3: TGTGCCAGCAGTTACGGGCCAGGGGACAACACTGAAGCTTTCTTT.

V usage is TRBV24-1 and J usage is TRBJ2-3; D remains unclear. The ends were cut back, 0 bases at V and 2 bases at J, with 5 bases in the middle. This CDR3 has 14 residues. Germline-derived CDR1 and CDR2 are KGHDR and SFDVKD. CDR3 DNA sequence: TGTGCCACCAGTGATTTGACTCACACAGATACGCAGTATTTT. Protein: CATSDLTHTDTQYF.

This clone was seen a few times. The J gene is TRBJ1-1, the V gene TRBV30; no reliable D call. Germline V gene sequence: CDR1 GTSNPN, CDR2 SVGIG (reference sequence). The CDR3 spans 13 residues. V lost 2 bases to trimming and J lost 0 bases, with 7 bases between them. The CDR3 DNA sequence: TGTGCCTGGAGTAACCTGTTGAACACTGAAGCTTTCTTT. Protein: CAWSNLLNTEAFF.

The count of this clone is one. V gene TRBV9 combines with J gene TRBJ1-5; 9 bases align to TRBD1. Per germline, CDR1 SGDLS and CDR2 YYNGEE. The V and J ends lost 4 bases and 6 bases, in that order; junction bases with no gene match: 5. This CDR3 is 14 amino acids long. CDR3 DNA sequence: TGTGCCAGCAGCACACAGGGGGCGGGTCAGCCCCAGCATTTT. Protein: CASSTQGAGQPQHF. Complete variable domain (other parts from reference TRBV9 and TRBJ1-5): DSGVTQTPKHLITATGQRVTLRCSPRSGDLSVYWYQQSLDQGLQFLIQYYNGEERAKGNILERFSAQQFPDLHSELNLSSLELGDSALYFCASSTQGAGQPQHFGDGTRLSIL.

The CDR3 loop is CASSEPGQGSYEQYF. As DNA, the CDR3 is TGTGCCAGCAGTGAACCCGGGCAGGGCTCCTACGAGCAGTACTTC. The rearrangement links TRBV25-1 to TRBJ2-7; D is perhaps TRBD1 (5 bases). The CDR3 covers 15 residues. V lost 2 bases to trimming and J lost 0 bases, with 11 bases between them. The V gene's germline CDR1 is MGHDK and CDR2 SYGVNS.

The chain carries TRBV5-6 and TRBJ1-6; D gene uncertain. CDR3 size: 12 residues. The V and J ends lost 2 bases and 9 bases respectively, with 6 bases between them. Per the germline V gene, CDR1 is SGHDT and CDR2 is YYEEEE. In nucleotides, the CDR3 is TGTGCCAGCAGCTTACGTGGTTCACCCCTCCACTTT. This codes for CASSLRGSPLHF. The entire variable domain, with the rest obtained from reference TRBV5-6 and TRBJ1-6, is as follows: DAGVTQSPTHLIKTRGQQVTLRCSPKSGHDTVSWYQQALGQGPQFIFQYYEEEERQRGNFPDRFSGHQFPNYSSELNVNALLLGDSALYLCASSLRGSPLHFGNGTRLTVT.

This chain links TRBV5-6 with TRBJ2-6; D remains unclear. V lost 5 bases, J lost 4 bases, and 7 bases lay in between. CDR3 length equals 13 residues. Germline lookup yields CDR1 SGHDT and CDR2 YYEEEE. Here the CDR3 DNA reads TGTGCCAGCAGTTGGGTGGGGGCCAACGTCCTGACTTTC. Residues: CASSWVGANVLTF.

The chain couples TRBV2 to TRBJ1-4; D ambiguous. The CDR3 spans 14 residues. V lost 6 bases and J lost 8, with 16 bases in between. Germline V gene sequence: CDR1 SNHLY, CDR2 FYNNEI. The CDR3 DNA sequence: TGTGCCAGCAGGGATGGGGTACTCGGGGAAAAACTGTTTTTT. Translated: CASRDGVLGEKLFF.

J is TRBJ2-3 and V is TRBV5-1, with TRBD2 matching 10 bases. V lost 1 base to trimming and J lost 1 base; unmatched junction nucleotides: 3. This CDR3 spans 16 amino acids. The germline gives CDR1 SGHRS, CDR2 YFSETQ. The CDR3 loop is CASSLKLAGGTDTQYF. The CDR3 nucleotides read TGCGCCAGCAGCTTGAAGCTAGCGGGGGGCACAGATACGCAGTATTTT.

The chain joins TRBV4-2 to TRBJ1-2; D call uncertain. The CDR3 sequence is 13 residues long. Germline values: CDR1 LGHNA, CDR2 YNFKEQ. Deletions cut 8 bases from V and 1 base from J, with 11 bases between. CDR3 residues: CASRLDGNYGYTF. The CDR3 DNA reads TGTGCCAGCCGATTGGACGGTAACTATGGCTACACCTTC.

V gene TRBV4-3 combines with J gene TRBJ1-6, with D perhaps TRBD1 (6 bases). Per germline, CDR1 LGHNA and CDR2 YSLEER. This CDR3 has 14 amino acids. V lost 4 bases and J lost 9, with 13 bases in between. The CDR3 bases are TGCGCCAGCAGCCCGGGACACGAAGGTTCACCCCTCCACTTT. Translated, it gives CASSPGHEGSPLHF.

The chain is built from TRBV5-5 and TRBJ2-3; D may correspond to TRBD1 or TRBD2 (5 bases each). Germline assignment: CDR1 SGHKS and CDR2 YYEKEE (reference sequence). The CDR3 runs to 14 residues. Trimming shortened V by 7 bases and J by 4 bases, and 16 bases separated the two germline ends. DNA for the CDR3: TGTGCCAGCGGGGGTGACATGAACGCAGATACGCAGTATTTT. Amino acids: CASGGDMNADTQYF.